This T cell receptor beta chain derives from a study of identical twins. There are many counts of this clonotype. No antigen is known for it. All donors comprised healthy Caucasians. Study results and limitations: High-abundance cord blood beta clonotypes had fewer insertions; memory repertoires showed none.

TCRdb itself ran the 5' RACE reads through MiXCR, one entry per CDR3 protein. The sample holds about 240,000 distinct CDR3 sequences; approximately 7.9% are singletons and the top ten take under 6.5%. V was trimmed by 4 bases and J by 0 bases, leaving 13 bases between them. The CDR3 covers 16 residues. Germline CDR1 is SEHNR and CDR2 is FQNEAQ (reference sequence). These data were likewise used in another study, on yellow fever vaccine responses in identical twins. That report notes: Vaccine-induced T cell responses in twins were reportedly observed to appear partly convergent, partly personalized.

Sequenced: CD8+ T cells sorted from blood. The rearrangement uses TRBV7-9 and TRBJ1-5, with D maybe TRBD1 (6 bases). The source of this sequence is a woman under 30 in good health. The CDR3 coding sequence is TGTGCCAGCAGCTCGAATGACAGGACTAGCAATCAGCCCCAGCATTTT. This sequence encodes CASSSNDRTSNQPQHF.